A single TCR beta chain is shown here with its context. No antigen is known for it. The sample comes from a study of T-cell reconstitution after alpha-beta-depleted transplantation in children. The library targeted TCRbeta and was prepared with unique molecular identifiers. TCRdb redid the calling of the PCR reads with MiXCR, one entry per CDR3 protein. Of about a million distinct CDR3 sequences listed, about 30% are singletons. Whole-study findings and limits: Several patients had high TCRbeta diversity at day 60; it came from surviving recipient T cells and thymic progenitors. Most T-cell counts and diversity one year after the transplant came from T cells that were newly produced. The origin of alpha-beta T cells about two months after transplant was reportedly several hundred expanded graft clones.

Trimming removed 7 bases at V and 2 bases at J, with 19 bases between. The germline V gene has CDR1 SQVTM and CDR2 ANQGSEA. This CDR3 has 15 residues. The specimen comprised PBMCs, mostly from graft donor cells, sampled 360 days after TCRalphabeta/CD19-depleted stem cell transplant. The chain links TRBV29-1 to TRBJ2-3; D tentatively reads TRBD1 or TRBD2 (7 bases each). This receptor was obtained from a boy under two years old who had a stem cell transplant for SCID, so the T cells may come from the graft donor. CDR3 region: CSANPQGGTTDTQYF. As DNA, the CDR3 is TGCAGCGCCAACCCCCAGGGGGGGACCACAGATACGCAGTATTTT.